This T cell receptor beta chain originates from a study of blood T cell repertoires in COVID-19. Per the authors' pipeline: By means of reference gene primer amplification, nucleated cell counts were estimated. TCRdb's copy holds only in-frame clones and misses some; the assay was immunoSEQ multiplex PCR. V and J calls and clone size are as listed in that table; D and trimming were resolved from the DNA. Of 150,000 or so clones detected, almost 80% appear once; the ten largest clones hold about 2.9%. Participants came from some 26 US areas, aged roughly 18 to 89 years. Cohort 3 recovery required two negative PCRs, clearance, or symptom resolution. Germline V gives CDR1 SGHRS, CDR2 YFSETQ. This CDR3 spans 14 amino acids. Trimming removed 2 bases from V and 6 bases from J, with 12 bases in between.

This rearrangement joins TRBV5-1 to TRBJ2-1, with D uncertain. This receptor was taken from a woman aged 50 to 60 who had recovered from COVID-19. What was sequenced was PBMCs or T cells enriched from blood (not recorded which). The CDR3 region has the DNA TGCGCCAGCAGCTTCCAACCCACCAGCAATGAGCAGTTCTTC. Its protein product is CASSFQPTSNEQFF.